This T cell receptor beta chain derives from a study of breast tumors, draining lymph nodes, adjacent tissues. This CDR3 region has 13 residues. Germline lookup yields CDR1 MNHEY and CDR2 SVGEGT. V lost 2 bases to trimming and J lost 6 bases, with 8 bases between them. TCRdb analysed the multiplex PCR reads with MiXCR anew, one entry per CDR3 protein. The sample contains about 130,000 distinct CDR3 sequences, approximately 22% of which appear only once. As regards this clonotype: The antigen is undetermined.

Points from the study as a whole: The data were judged consistent with most tumor T cells coming from lymph node and expanding in tumor. The lymph node origin of tumor T cells was framed as consistent with a hypothesis, not demonstrated. Tumor repertoires ranked between lymph nodes and nontumor tissue in diversity, with V and J gene preferences.

Breast cancer patients provided tissue from their axillary draining lymph nodes. This clonotype originated in a female donor with breast cancer. Some clones in this sample may be carry-over from other donors' samples. The V and J genes are TRBV6-2 or TRBV6-3 and TRBJ1-5; the D is unclear. The sample was axillary lymph node tissue. CDR3 sequence reads: CASSYGAAQPQHF. The CDR3 bases are TGTGCCAGCAGTTACGGTGCGGCTCAGCCCCAGCATTTT.